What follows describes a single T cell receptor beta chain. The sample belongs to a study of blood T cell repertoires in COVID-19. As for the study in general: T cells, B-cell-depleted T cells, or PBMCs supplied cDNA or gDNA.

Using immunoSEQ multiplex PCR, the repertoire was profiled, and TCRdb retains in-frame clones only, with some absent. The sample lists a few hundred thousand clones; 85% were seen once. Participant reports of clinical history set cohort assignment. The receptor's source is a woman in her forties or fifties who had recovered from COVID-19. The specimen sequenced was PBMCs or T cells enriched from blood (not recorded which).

The DNA for the CDR3 is TGTGCCAGCTCACCAAGACAGGGGAGGAATCCCCTCCACTTT. Protein: CASSPRQGRNPLHF. The J gene is TRBJ1-6, the V gene TRBV18, with 8 bases aligning to TRBD1. This CDR3 spans 14 amino acids. Germline-derived CDR1 and CDR2 are KGHSH and LQKENI. V was pared by 2 bases and J by 13 bases, with 7 bases of the junction left unmatched.